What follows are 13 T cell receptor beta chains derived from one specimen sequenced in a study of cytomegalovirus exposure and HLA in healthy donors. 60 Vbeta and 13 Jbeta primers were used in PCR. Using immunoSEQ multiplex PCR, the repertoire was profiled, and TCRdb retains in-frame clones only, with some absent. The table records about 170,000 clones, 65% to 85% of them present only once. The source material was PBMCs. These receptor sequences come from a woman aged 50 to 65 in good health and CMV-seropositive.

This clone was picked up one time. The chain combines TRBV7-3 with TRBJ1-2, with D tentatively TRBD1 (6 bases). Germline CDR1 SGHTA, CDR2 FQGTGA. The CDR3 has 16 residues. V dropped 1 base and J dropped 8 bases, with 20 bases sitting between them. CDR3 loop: CASSLNTQGSGSGYTF. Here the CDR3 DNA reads TGTGCCAGCAGCTTAAACACGCAGGGGAGTGGGAGCGGCTACACCTTC.

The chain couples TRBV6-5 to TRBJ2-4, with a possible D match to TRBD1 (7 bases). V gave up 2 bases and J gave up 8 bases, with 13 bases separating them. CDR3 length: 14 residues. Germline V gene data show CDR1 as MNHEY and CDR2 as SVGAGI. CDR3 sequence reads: CASSYHQGGDIQYF. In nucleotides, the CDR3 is TGTGCCAGCAGTTACCACCAGGGGGGTGACATTCAGTACTTC.

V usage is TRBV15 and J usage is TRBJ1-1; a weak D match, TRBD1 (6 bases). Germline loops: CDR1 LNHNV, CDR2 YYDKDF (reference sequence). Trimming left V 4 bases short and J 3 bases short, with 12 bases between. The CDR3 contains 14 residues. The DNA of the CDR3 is TGTGCCACCAGCAACGCAGGGGCCTACACTGAAGCTTTCTTT. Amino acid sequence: CATSNAGAYTEAFF.

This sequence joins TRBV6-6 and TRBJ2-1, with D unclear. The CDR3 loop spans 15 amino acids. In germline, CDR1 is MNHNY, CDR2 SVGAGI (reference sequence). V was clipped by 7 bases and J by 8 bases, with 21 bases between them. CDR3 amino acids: CASNLRGSGNDEQFF. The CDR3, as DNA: TGTGCCAGCAACCTAAGAGGATCTGGCAACGATGAGCAGTTCTTC.

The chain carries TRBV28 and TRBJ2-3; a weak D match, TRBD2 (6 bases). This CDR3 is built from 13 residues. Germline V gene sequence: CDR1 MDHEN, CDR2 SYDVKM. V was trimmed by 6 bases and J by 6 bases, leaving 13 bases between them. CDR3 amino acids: CASSRGGPDTQYF. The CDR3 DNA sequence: TGTGCCAGCAGCCGGGGAGGCCCGGATACGCAGTATTTT.

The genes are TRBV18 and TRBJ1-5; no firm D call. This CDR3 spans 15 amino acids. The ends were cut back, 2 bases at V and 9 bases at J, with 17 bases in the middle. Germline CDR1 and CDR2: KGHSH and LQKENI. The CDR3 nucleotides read TGTGCCAGCTCACCAGAGGGTAGGGCATGGGGGCCCCAGCATTTT. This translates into CASSPEGRAWGPQHF.

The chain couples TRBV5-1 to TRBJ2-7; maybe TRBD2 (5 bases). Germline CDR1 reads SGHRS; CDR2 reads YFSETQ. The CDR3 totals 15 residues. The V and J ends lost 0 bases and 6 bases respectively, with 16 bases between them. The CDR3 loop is CASSLVFGPEGEQYF. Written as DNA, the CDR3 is TGCGCCAGCAGCTTGGTTTTCGGCCCTGAGGGCGAGCAGTACTTC.

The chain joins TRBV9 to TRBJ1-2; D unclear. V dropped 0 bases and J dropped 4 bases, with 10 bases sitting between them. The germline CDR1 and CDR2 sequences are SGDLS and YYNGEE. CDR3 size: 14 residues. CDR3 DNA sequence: TGTGCCAGCAGCGTAGATCCAGATTCCTATGGCTACACCTTC. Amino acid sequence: CASSVDPDSYGYTF.

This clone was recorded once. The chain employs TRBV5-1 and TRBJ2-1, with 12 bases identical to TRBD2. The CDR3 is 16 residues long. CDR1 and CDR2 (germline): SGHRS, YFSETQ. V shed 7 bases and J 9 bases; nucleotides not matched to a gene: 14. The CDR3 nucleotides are TGCGCCAGCTCCAACCCGACTAGCGGGAGCCTCGTTGAGCAGTTCTTC. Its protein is CASSNPTSGSLVEQFF.

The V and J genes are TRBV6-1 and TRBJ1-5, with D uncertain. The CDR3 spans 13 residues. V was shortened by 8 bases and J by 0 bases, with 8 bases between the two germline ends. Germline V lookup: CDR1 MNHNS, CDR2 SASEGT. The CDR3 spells CASGRNSNQPQHF. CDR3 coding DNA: TGTGCCAGCGGCAGGAATAGCAATCAGCCCCAGCATTTT.

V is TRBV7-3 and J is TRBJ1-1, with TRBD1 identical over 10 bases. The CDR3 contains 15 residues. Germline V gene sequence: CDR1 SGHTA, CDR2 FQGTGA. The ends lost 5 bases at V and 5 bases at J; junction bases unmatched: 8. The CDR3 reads CASSPTGGRATEAFF. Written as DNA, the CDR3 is TGTGCCAGCAGCCCGACAGGGGGCCGTGCGACTGAAGCTTTCTTT.

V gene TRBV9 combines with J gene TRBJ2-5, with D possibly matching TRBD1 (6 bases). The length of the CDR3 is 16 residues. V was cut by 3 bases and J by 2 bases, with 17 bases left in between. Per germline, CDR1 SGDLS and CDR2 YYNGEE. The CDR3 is CASSALASGTQETQYF. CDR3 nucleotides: TGTGCCAGCAGCGCCCTCGCCTCGGGGACACAAGAGACCCAGTACTTC.

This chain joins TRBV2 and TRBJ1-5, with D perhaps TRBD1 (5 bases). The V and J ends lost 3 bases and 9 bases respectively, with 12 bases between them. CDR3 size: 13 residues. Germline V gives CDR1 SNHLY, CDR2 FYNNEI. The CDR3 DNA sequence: TGTGCCAGCAGTGAGACGACAGTTTTGCCCCAGCATTTT. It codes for CASSETTVLPQHF.